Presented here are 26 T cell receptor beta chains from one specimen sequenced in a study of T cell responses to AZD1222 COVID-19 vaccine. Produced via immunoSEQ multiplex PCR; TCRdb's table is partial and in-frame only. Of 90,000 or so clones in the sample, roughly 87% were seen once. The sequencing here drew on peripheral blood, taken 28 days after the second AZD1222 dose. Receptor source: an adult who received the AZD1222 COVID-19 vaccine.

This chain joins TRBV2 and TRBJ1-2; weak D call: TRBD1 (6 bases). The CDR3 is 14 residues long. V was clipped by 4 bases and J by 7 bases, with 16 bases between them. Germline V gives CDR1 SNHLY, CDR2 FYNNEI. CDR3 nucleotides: TGTGCCAGCAGTGGGGAGGGTACAGGGTTTGGCTACACCTTC. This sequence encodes CASSGEGTGFGYTF.

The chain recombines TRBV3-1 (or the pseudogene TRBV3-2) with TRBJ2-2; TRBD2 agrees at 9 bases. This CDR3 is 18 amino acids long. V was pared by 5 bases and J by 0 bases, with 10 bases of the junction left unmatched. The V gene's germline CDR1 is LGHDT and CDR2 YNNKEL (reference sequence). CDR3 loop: CASSRGVAGVTNTGELFF. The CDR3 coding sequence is TGTGCCAGCAGCAGAGGGGTAGCGGGGGTCACGAACACCGGGGAGCTGTTTTTT.

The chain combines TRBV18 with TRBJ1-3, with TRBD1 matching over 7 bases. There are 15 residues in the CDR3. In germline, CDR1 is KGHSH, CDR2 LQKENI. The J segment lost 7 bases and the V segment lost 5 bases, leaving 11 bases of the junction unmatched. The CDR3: CASSSDRVGLNTIYF. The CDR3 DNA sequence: TGTGCCAGCTCAAGCGACAGGGTGGGCCTGAACACCATATATTTT.

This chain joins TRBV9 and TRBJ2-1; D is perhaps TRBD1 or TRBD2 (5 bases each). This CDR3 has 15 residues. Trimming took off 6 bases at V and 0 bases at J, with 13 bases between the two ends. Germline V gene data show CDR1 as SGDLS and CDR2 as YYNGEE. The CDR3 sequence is CASTPGQSSYNEQFF. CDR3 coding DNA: TGTGCCAGCACCCCGGGGCAGAGCTCCTACAATGAGCAGTTCTTC.

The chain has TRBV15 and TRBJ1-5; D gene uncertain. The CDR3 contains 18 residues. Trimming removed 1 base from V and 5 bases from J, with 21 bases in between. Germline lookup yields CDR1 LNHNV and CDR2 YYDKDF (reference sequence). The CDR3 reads CATSRGVSSAGGYQPQHF. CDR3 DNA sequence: TGTGCCACCAGCAGAGGGGTCTCTAGTGCAGGCGGTTATCAGCCCCAGCATTTT.

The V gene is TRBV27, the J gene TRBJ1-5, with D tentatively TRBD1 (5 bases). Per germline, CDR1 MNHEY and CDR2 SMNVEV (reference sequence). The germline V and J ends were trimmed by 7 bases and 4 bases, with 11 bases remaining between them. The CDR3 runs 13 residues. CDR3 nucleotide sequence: TGTGCCAGCACGTCAGGGATGAATCAGCCCCAGCATTTT. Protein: CASTSGMNQPQHF.

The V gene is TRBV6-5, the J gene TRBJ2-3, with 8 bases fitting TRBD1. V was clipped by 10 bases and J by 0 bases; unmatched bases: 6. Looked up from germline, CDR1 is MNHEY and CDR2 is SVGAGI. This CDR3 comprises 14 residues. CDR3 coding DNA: TGTGCCACGAGGACAGGGCCTAGCACAGATACGCAGTATTTT. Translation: CATRTGPSTDTQYF.

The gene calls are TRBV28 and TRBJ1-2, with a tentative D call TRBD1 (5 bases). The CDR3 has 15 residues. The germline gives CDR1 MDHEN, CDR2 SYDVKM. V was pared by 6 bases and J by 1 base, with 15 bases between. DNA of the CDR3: TGTGCCAGCAGCACGACAGCGACCTATAACTATGGCTACACCTTC. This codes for CASSTTATYNYGYTF.

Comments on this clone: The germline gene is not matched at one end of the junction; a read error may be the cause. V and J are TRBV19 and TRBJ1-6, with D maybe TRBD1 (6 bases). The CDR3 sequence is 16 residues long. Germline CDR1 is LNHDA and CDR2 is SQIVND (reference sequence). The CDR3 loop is CASTIKGGGHNSPLHF. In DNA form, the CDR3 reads TGTGCCAGTACTATAAAAGGGGGAGGCCATAATTCACCCCTCCACTTT.

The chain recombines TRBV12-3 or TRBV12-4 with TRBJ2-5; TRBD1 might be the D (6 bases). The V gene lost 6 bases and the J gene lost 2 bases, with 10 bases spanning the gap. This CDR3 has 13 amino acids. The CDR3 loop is CASSTGMQETQYF. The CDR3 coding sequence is TGTGCCAGCAGCACAGGGATGCAAGAGACCCAGTACTTC.

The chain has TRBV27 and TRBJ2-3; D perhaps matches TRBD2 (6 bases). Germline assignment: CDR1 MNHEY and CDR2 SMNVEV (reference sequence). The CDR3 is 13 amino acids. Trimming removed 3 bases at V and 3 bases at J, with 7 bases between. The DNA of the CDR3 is TGTGCCAGCAGTTTTCGGGGGACAGATACGCAGTATTTT. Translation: CASSFRGTDTQYF.

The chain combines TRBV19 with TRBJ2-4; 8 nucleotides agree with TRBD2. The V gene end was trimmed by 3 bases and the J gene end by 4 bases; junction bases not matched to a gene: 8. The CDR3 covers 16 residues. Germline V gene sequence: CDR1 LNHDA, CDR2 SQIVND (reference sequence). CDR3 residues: CASSISAGGLKNIQYF. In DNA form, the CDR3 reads TGTGCCAGTAGTATCTCGGCGGGGGGCTTAAAAAACATTCAGTACTTC.

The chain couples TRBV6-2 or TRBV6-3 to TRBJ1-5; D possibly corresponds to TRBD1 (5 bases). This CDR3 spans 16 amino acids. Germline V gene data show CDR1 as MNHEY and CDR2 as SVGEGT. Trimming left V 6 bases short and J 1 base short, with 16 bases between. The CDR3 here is CASSPPTVASNQPQHF. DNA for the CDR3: TGTGCCAGCAGCCCACCGACAGTCGCGAGCAATCAGCCCCAGCATTTT.

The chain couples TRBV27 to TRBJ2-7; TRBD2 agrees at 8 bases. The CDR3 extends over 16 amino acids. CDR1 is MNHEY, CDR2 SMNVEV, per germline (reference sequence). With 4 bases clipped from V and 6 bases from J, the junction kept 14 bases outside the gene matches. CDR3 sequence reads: CASSSYAGTSRGEQYF. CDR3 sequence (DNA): TGTGCCAGCAGTTCGTACGCCGGGACTAGTAGAGGCGAGCAGTACTTC.

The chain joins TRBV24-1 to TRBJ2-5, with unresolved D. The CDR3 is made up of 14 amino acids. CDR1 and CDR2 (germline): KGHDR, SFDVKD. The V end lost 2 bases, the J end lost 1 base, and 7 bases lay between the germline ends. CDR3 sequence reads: CATSDSISQETQYF. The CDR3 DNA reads TGTGCCACCAGTGATTCTATTAGCCAAGAGACCCAGTACTTC.

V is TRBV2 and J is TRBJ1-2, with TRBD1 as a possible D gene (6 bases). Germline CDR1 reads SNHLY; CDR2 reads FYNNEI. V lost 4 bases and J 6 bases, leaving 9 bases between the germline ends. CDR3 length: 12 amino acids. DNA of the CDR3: TGTGCCAGCAGTGCCAGGGGAGATGGCTACACCTTC. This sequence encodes CASSARGDGYTF.

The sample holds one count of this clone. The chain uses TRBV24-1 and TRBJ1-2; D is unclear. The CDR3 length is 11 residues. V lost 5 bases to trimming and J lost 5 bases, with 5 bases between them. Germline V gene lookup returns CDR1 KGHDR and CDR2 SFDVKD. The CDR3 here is CATSGGYGYTF. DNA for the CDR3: TGTGCCACCAGTGGGGGATATGGCTACACCTTC.

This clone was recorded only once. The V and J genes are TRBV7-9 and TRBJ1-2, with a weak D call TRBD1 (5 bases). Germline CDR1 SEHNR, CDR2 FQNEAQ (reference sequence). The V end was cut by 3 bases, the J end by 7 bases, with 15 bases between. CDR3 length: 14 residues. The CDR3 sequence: CASSLLGGTPGYTF. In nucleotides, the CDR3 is TGTGCCAGCAGCTTGCTCGGGGGGACCCCTGGCTACACCTTC.

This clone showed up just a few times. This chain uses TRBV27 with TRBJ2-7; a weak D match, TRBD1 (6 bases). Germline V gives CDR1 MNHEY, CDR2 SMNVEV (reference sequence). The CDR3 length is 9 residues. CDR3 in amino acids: CASSGHRFV. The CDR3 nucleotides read TGTGCCAGCTCGGGACACCGGTTTGTC.

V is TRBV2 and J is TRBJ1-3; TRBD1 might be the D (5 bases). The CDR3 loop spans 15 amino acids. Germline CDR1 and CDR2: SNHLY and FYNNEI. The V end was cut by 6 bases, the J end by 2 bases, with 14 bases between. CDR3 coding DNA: TGTGCCAGCAGGGACGGGGGAAGGGCTGGAAACACCATATATTTT. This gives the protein CASRDGGRAGNTIYF.

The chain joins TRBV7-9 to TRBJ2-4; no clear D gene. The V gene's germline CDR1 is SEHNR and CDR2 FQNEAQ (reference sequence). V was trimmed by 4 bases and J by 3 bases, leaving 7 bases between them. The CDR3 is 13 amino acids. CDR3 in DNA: TGTGCCAGCAGCTCGGCTGGCAAAAACATTCAGTACTTC. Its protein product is CASSSAGKNIQYF.

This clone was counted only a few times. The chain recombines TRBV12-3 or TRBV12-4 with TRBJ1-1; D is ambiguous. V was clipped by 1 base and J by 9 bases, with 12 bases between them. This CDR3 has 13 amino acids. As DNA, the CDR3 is TGTGCCAGCAGTTTAGGATTACGGCTTCAAGCTTTCTTT. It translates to CASSLGLRLQAFF.

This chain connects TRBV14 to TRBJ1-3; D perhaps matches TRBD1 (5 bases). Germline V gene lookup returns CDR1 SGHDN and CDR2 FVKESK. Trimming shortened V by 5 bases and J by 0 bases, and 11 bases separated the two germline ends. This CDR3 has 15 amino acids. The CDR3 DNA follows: TGTGCCAGCAGCGAGGGACCGCGCTCTGGAAACACCATATATTTT. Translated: CASSEGPRSGNTIYF.

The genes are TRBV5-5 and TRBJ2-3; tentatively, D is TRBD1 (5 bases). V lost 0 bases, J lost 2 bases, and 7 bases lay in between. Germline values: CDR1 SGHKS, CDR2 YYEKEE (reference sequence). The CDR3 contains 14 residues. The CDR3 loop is CASSLGQSTDTQYF. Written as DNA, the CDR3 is TGTGCCAGCAGCTTGGGACAGTCCACAGATACGCAGTATTTT.

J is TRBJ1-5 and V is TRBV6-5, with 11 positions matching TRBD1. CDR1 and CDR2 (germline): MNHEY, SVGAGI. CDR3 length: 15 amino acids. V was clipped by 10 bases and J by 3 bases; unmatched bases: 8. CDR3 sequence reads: CATTPGQGDNQPQHF. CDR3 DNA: TGTGCCACCACCCCGGGACAGGGGGACAATCAGCCCCAGCATTTT.

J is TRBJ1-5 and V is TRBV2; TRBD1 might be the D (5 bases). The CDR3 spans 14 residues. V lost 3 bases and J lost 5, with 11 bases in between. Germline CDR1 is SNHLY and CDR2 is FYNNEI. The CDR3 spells CASSEGEDHQPQHF. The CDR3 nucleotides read TGTGCCAGCAGTGAGGGGGAGGACCATCAGCCCCAGCATTTT.